A selection of T cell receptor beta chains follows, all from one sample in a study of PD-L1 blockade in urothelial cancer. Method: immunoSEQ multiplex PCR; TCRdb's copy keeps in-frame clones and lacks some. The sample consists of under 130,000 clones, about 85% of them appearing once. Sequenced material: PBMCs, taken around atezolizumab (anti-PD-L1) treatment. These receptors all stem from a man aged 50 to 60 with urothelial cancer. CDR3s include the opening cysteine and the closing phenylalanine or tryptophan. Each record gives: J gene, D gene, V gene, clone size, CDR3 DNA, CDR3 protein. A D gene is named only where the DNA matches it firmly. Size is stated for part of the rows, as once, few or many counts, or as a class when the clone is expanded.

TRBJ2-5 TRBD1 TRBV5-1 NA TGCGCCAGCAGCTTGGGGGGGACAGAAGAGACCCAGTACTTC CASSLGGTEETQYF
TRBJ1-3 NA TRBV7-2 NA TGTGCCAGCAGCTTAGGGGGGGCTGGAAACACCATATATTTT CASSLGGAGNTIYF
TRBJ1-5 NA TRBV30 few TGTGCCTGGAGTGTAAGGGGCAGGGGCAATCAGCCCCAGCATTTT CAWSVRGRGNQPQHF
TRBJ1-5 NA TRBV2 NA TGTGCCAGCATGGGGGAGAGGACAGTTAGCAATCAGCCCCAGCATTTT CASMGERTVSNQPQHF
TRBJ2-7 NA TRBV18 NA TGTGCCAGCTCATTGGAGGTTCACTACGAGCAGTACTTC CASSLEVHYEQYF
TRBJ1-2 NA TRBV28 NA TGTGCCAGCAGTGACGGACAGAACTATGGCTACACCTTC CASSDGQNYGYTF
TRBJ1-3 NA TRBV11-2 NA TGTGCCAGCAGCTTAGTGGCCTACTATCCTGGAAACACCATATATTTT CASSLVAYYPGNTIYF
TRBJ1-1 NA TRBV6-1 NA TGTGCCAGCCAACTAGGAGCTTTCTTT CASQLGAFF
TRBJ2-5 TRBD1 TRBV4-1 NA TGCGCCAGCAGCCAACTCGGGACAGTTCAAGAGACCCAGTACTTC CASSQLGTVQETQYF
TRBJ2-7 NA TRBV5-1 NA TGCGCCAGCAGCTTGGTTGGGCAGGGTTTCTCCGAGCAGTACTTC CASSLVGQGFSEQYF
TRBJ2-7 TRBD1 TRBV18 NA TGTGCCAGCTCACCAGACAGGGCTCGGGAGCAGTACTTC CASSPDRAREQYF
TRBJ2-6 NA TRBV28 NA TGTGCCAGCAGTTTAATCCGCTCTGGGGCCAACGTCCTGACTTTC CASSLIRSGANVLTF
TRBJ2-3 TRBD2 TRBV9 NA TGTGCCAGCAGCGTAGCTAGCGGAGTTCGAACAGATACGCAGTATTTT CASSVASGVRTDTQYF
TRBJ2-7 TRBD2 TRBV27 NA TGTGCCAGCAGTTCCTACGGGGAGGGCTCCTACGAGCAGTACTTC CASSSYGEGSYEQYF
TRBJ2-7 TRBD1 TRBV28 NA TGTGCCAGCAGTCGCGCCGGGACAGGGAGGTCCGAGCAGTACTTC CASSRAGTGRSEQYF
TRBJ1-6 NA TRBV5-1 few TGCGCCAGCAGCTTGCAGGGTTGGGATTCACCCCTCCACTTT CASSLQGWDSPLHF
TRBJ2-7 NA TRBV29-1 NA TGCAGCGTTGAAGACCCCTATACAGGGCACGAGCAGTACTTC CSVEDPYTGHEQYF
TRBJ2-2 NA TRBV19 few TGTGCCAGTAGTATCCTAGGGGAGCTGTTTTTT CASSILGELFF
TRBJ2-3 TRBD2 TRBV27 NA TGTGCCAGCAATTTGGACTTCCTGGGGGGGGCAGATACGCAGTATTTT CASNLDFLGGADTQYF
TRBJ2-7 NA TRBV13 NA TGTGCCAGCAGCCTGGAGTACGAGCAGTACTTC CASSLEYEQYF
TRBJ2-3 NA TRBV5-1 once TGCGCCAGCAGCTTGGACCGGCTCGGGGATACGCAGTATTTT CASSLDRLGDTQYF
TRBJ1-5 NA TRBV28 NA TGTGCCAGCAGTGGAGACTATAGCAATCAGCCCCAGCATTTT CASSGDYSNQPQHF
TRBJ2-1 NA TRBV6-1 NA TGTGCCAGCAGTGAGGGGCAGCCAAGCTCCTACAATGAGCAGTTCTTC CASSEGQPSSYNEQFF
TRBJ2-6 NA TRBV28 NA TGTGCCAGCAGTAGGGCGGGGTCTGGGGCCAACGTCCTGACTTTC CASSRAGSGANVLTF
TRBJ2-7 NA TRBV6-1 NA TGTGCCAGCAGGGAACCCGGAGGCGGGAATTACGAGCAGTACTTC CASREPGGGNYEQYF
TRBJ2-7 TRBD1 TRBV11-2 NA TGTGCCAGCAGCTCGTCAGGGGGGACAGGGGGCTTGCAGTACTTC CASSSSGGTGGLQYF
TRBJ1-2 TRBD1 TRBV2 few TGTGCCAGCAGGGAAACAGGAGGCAGGGGGTTAATTGGCTACACCTTC CASRETGGRGLIGYTF
TRBJ2-2 NA TRBV4-1 NA TGCGCCAGCAGCCAGAGGCTAGCGACCGCCGGGGAGCTGTTTTTT CASSQRLATAGELFF
TRBJ1-2 NA TRBV14 NA TGTGCCAGCAGCCAAGAAGGGTACGGGAGTGCTGGCTACACCTTC CASSQEGYGSAGYTF
TRBJ2-7 TRBD1 TRBV20-1 NA TGCAGTGCTCACAGGGGCTACGAGCAGTACTTC CSAHRGYEQYF
TRBJ1-5 NA TRBV30 NA TGTGCCTGGAGCCCCGGGGGGGACCAGCCCCAGCATTTT CAWSPGGDQPQHF
TRBJ2-2 NA TRBV20-1 once TGCAGTGCTAGGAGGTCGAGGGAGCTGTTTTTT CSARRSRELFF
TRBJ1-1 NA TRBV6-5 few TGTGCCAGCAGTCGTCAGGCCTCAAGGGGGGCTTTCTTT CASSRQASRGAFF
TRBJ2-1 TRBD2 TRBV7-3 NA TGTGCCAGCAGCTTCTCTAGCGGAGCCTACAATGAGCAGTTCTTC CASSFSSGAYNEQFF
TRBJ2-5 NA TRBV18 NA TGTGCCAGCTCTCCGACCGGACGGGGAGAGACCCAGTACTTC CASSPTGRGETQYF
TRBJ2-2 TRBD1 TRBV5-1 NA TGCGCCAGCAGCTCGTACGGGACAGGGGCGAACACCGGGGAGCTGTTTTTT CASSSYGTGANTGELFF
TRBJ1-1 NA TRBV11-2 few TGTGCCAGCAGCCTGTTGGGGCAAAGGAGGGCTGAAGCTTTCTTT CASSLLGQRRAEAFF
TRBJ1-2 NA TRBV28 NA TGTGCCAGCAGTTTATGGGAGAAATATGGCTACACCTTC CASSLWEKYGYTF
TRBJ2-3 TRBD2 TRBV9 NA TGTGCCAGCAGCGTAGCCGGGACTAGCGGAACCGCAGATACGCAGTATTTT CASSVAGTSGTADTQYF
TRBJ2-7 TRBD2 TRBV2 once TGTGCCAGCATCAATGGACTAGCGGGAGACCTCTCCTACGAGCAGTACTTC CASINGLAGDLSYEQYF
TRBJ2-1 TRBD2 TRBV9 NA TGTGCCAGCAGCGGAGTAGCGGGAGATCATAATGAGCAGTTCTTC CASSGVAGDHNEQFF
TRBJ2-1 TRBD1 TRBV28 NA TGTGCCAGCAGTCCGTCCAGGACAGGGCCTAGTGAGCAGTTCTTC CASSPSRTGPSEQFF
TRBJ1-1 TRBD1 TRBV5-4 few TGTGCCAGCAGCTGGGACAGGGGAAACACTGAAGCTTTCTTT CASSWDRGNTEAFF
TRBJ2-7 NA TRBV2 NA TGTGCCAGCAACGAGGGGGCCGGGGGGGTCTACGAGCAGTACTTC CASNEGAGGVYEQYF
TRBJ2-3 TRBD2 TRBV5-1 NA TGCGCCAGCAGCCCAGCCTCCGCGGGAGTCACAGATACGCAGTATTTT CASSPASAGVTDTQYF
TRBJ1-5 TRBD1 TRBV19 NA TGTGCCAGTACCAACCGGGGACAGAGTATCAATCAGCCCCAGCATTTT CASTNRGQSINQPQHF
TRBJ2-2 NA TRBV2 NA TGTGCCAGCAGTAAGAGCGGGTCGAACACCGGGGAGCTGTTTTTT CASSKSGSNTGELFF
TRBJ1-6 TRBD1 TRBV28 few TGTGCCAGCAGATCACAGGGGGGAGTTTCACCCCTCCACTTT CASRSQGGVSPLHF
TRBJ2-1 NA TRBV7-3 NA TGTGCCAGCAGCTTAAATGCGTACAATGAGCAGTTCTTC CASSLNAYNEQFF
TRBJ2-7 TRBD1 TRBV18 NA TGTGCCAGCTCACCTTCGGCGGACAGGGAGGCTTGGCAGTACTTC CASSPSADREAWQYF
TRBJ1-1 NA TRBV18 NA TGTGCCAGCTCACCGCATGGGACACCCAACACTGAAGCTTTCTTT CASSPHGTPNTEAFF
TRBJ2-2 TRBD2 TRBV7-9 few TGTGCCAGCAGCTCAGCCGGGACTAGCGGGAGAATGGACGGGGAGCTGTTTTTT CASSSAGTSGRMDGELFF
TRBJ1-4 NA TRBV18 NA TGTGCCAGCTCACCACCGGGAGTCAATGAAAAACTGTTTTTT CASSPPGVNEKLFF
TRBJ1-2 NA TRBV27 NA TGTGCCAGCAGTTTCGACAGGAGATCTTATGGCTACACCTTC CASSFDRRSYGYTF
TRBJ1-1 TRBD1 TRBV7-8 NA TGTGCCAGCAGCTTAGCGGGGGGTGCAGGGGGCTGGACTGAAGCTTTCTTT CASSLAGGAGGWTEAFF
TRBJ1-5 TRBD1 TRBV6-1 NA TGTGCCAGCAGGGCGGACAGGGGCCTCAATCAGCCCCAGCATTTT CASRADRGLNQPQHF
TRBJ2-5 NA TRBV7-9 NA TGTGCCAGCAGCCCTAGCACGGAGACCCAGTACTTC CASSPSTETQYF
TRBJ1-4 NA TRBV9 NA TGTGCCAGCAGCGTAGATCCAGGGGCTAATGAAAAACTGTTTTTT CASSVDPGANEKLFF
TRBJ1-3 TRBD1 TRBV7-9 NA TGTGCCAGCAGCGACGGGACAGGAGGAAACACCATATATTTT CASSDGTGGNTIYF